These 17 T cell receptor beta chains came from one sample sequenced in a study of shared clonotypes between healthy human individuals. Some clones are missing from TCRdb's copy, which holds only in-frame ones; the method was immunoSEQ multiplex PCR. The sample lists roughly 500,000 clones; approximately 95% were seen once. The material sequenced was naive CD4+ T cells sorted from blood. Subset given: CD45RA+ positively selected. These receptors were collected from a woman in her twenties or thirties in good health.

The gene calls are TRBV2 and TRBJ2-7; no definite D call. The CDR3 contains 14 residues. With 0 bases removed from V and 5 bases from J, the gap between germline ends came to 11 bases. Germline assignment: CDR1 SNHLY and CDR2 FYNNEI. CDR3 DNA sequence: TGTGCCAGCAGTGAAGCAGGGCCCCCCGACGAGCAGTACTTC. Translated, it gives CASSEAGPPDEQYF.

This clone appeared a few times. The CDR3 reads CASRKQGAHYGYTF. The CDR3 DNA follows: TGTGCCAGCAGAAAACAGGGCGCCCACTATGGCTACACCTTC. This rearrangement joins TRBV5-4 to TRBJ1-2; D possibly corresponds to TRBD1 (6 bases). Per the germline V gene, CDR1 is SGHNT and CDR2 is YYREEE (reference sequence). The CDR3 runs to 14 residues. Between the trimmed V and J ends, which lost 5 bases and 3 bases, there was a span of 14 bases.

This chain joins TRBV7-3 and TRBJ2-3, with D perhaps matching TRBD2 (5 bases). Germline values: CDR1 SGHTA, CDR2 FQGTGA. CDR3 size: 15 residues. With 5 bases removed from V and 1 base from J, the gap between germline ends came to 13 bases. The CDR3 loop reads CASSATGSRTDTQYF. CDR3 DNA: TGTGCCAGCAGCGCCACGGGATCCCGCACAGATACGCAGTATTTT.

This chain connects TRBV5-1 to TRBJ1-5; D gene unclear. The length of the CDR3 is 13 residues. Trimming pared 2 bases from V and 3 bases from J, leaving 6 bases between. CDR1 is SGHRS, CDR2 YFSETQ, per germline. As DNA, the CDR3 is TGCGCCAGCAGCTTCGGCAACAATCAGCCCCAGCATTTT. Its translation: CASSFGNNQPQHF.

The J gene is TRBJ1-4, the V gene TRBV5-1; the match to TRBD1 covers 10 bases. Germline V lookup: CDR1 SGHRS, CDR2 YFSETQ. The CDR3 is 14 residues long. The ends lost 7 bases at V and 5 bases at J; junction bases unmatched: 5. The CDR3 DNA sequence: TGCGCCAGCGCCTCGACAGGGGGCAATGAAAAACTGTTTTTT. Residues: CASASTGGNEKLFF. The full variable domain, completed using reference TRBV5-1 and TRBJ1-4, is KAGVTQTPRYLIKTRGQQVTLSCSPISGHRSVSWYQQTPGQGLQFLFEYFSETQRNKGNFPGRFSGRQFSNSRSEMNVSTLELGDSALYLCASASTGGNEKLFFGSGTQLSVL.

V usage is TRBV5-1 and J usage is TRBJ2-1, with 7 bases that match TRBD2. V shed 4 bases, J shed 8 bases, and the junction held 9 bases outside the gene matches. Germline CDR1 and CDR2: SGHRS and YFSETQ. This CDR3 is 14 amino acids long. The CDR3 reads CASSLVAGVYEQFF. CDR3 sequence (DNA): TGCGCCAGCAGCCTGGTGGCGGGAGTCTATGAGCAGTTCTTC.

The chain recombines TRBV10-3 with TRBJ2-1; the match to TRBD2 covers 11 bases. This CDR3 contains 15 residues. V dropped 6 bases and J dropped 6; count of bases not matched to a gene: 7. Germline CDR1 reads ENHRY; CDR2 reads SYGVKD. The CDR3 nucleotides read TGTGCCATCAGGGATACTAGCGGGAGCCTCAATGAGCAGTTCTTC. Its protein product is CAIRDTSGSLNEQFF.

The CDR3 DNA sequence: TGTGCCAGCAGCCCTCTTTGGGGCGTGTACAATGAGCAGTTCTTC. It specifies CASSPLWGVYNEQFF. The chain recombines TRBV27 with TRBJ2-1; TRBD1 is a possible D gene (5 bases). Trimming took off 6 bases at V and 4 bases at J, with 16 bases between the two ends. The CDR3 runs 15 residues. Germline V CDR1 and CDR2: MNHEY, SMNVEV (reference sequence).

The chain recombines TRBV7-6 with TRBJ2-1; 7 positions match TRBD2. V shed 0 bases, J shed 7 bases, and the junction held 6 bases outside the gene matches. The germline CDR1 and CDR2 sequences are SGHVS and FNYEAQ. CDR3 length: 15 amino acids. CDR3 bases: TGTGCCAGCAGCTTAGCGGGAGGGCCTCGGAATGAGCAGTTCTTC. Protein: CASSLAGGPRNEQFF.

CDR3 in amino acids: CASSRTGRWESNQPQHF. The CDR3 DNA reads as TGTGCCAGCAGTCGGACAGGGAGGTGGGAAAGCAATCAGCCCCAGCATTTT. V and J are TRBV28 and TRBJ1-5; 8 nucleotides agree with TRBD1. Germline-derived CDR1 and CDR2 are MDHEN and SYDVKM. The CDR3 length is 17 residues. J was trimmed by 1 base and V by 5 bases; bases with no gene match: 10.

The V call is TRBV5-1, the J call TRBJ2-5; unclear D gene. V was cut by 1 base and J by 0 bases, with 4 bases left in between. The CDR3 sequence is 13 residues long. Germline CDR1 reads SGHRS; CDR2 reads YFSETQ. The CDR3 DNA follows: TGCGCCAGCAGCTTGTACGACCAAGAGACCCAGTACTTC. Encoded protein: CASSLYDQETQYF. The complete variable domain, with remaining parts taken from reference TRBV5-1 and TRBJ2-5, reads KAGVTQTPRYLIKTRGQQVTLSCSPISGHRSVSWYQQTPGQGLQFLFEYFSETQRNKGNFPGRFSGRQFSNSRSEMNVSTLELGDSALYLCASSLYDQETQYFGPGTRLLVL.

The chain recombines TRBV7-8 with TRBJ2-6, with TRBD2 matching 7 bases. V shed 7 bases and J 0 bases; nucleotides not matched to a gene: 3. The CDR3 spans 15 residues. CDR1 is SGHVS and CDR2 is FQNEAQ in the germline V gene. DNA of the CDR3: TGTGCCAGCATCGGGAGGAACTCTGGGGCCAACGTCCTGACTTTC. It encodes CASIGRNSGANVLTF.

J is TRBJ2-3 and V is TRBV29-1, with TRBD1 identical over 10 bases. Germline CDR1 reads SQVTM; CDR2 reads ANQGSEA. The V gene end was trimmed by 6 bases and the J gene end by 6 bases; junction bases not matched to a gene: 15. The CDR3 length is 16 residues. The chain's CDR3 is CSVLGQGGTRSDTQYF. The CDR3 DNA follows: TGCAGCGTCCTAGGACAGGGGGGGACCCGATCCGATACGCAGTATTTT.

The chain uses TRBV30 and TRBJ1-3; 7 bases line up with TRBD1. V lost 0 bases and J lost 3; bases outside the gene matches: 11. Germline CDR1 and CDR2: GTSNPN and SVGIG (reference sequence). The CDR3 loop spans 17 amino acids. The CDR3 loop is CAWSVDAVQGFGNTIYF. The CDR3 DNA reads TGTGCCTGGAGTGTAGATGCTGTACAGGGGTTTGGAAACACCATATATTTT.

A word on this clone: The same CDR3 can be traced to other DNA sequences in this sample. J is TRBJ2-3 and V is TRBV4-2; D might be TRBD2 (6 bases). The germline V gene encodes CDR1 LGHNA and CDR2 YNFKEQ. This CDR3 contains 15 residues. Trimming cost V 4 bases and J 1 base, with 12 bases left between them. The CDR3 region has the DNA TGTGCCAGCAGCCCTCTGGGGGAGGGCACAGATACGCAGTATTTT. This sequence encodes CASSPLGEGTDTQYF.

The V gene is TRBV28, the J gene TRBJ2-1; 7 bases are a match to TRBD1. V shed 5 bases and J 12 bases; nucleotides not matched to a gene: 25. Germline loops: CDR1 MDHEN, CDR2 SYDVKM. This CDR3 is built from 18 residues. CDR3 in amino acids: CASSSPSRQGAFAGRQFF. CDR3 in DNA: TGTGCCAGCAGTAGCCCGTCGCGACAGGGAGCCTTTGCGGGTCGGCAGTTCTTC.

The table lists this clone with a count of one. The sample has other DNA sequences that encode this CDR3 too. V usage is TRBV19 and J usage is TRBJ1-5; D is undetermined. CDR3 length: 13 residues. CDR1 is LNHDA and CDR2 is SQIVND in the germline V gene (reference sequence). The germline V and J ends were trimmed by 3 bases and 5 bases, with 8 bases remaining between them. This CDR3 reads CASSIRRDQPQHF. Written as DNA, the CDR3 is TGTGCCAGTAGTATTAGAAGGGATCAGCCCCAGCATTTT. Looking up the rest from reference TRBV19 and TRBJ1-5 gives the full variable domain: DGGITQSPKYLFRKEGQNVTLSCEQNLNHDAMYWYRQDPGQGLRLIYYSQIVNDFQKGDIAEGYSVSREKKESFPLTVTSAQKNPTAFYLCASSIRRDQPQHFGDGTRLSIL.